This is a list of T cell receptor beta chains from one sample in a study of identical twins. TCRdb itself ran the 5' RACE reads through MiXCR, one entry per CDR3 protein. Seen here are about 240,000 distinct CDR3 sequences, about 12% observed once, and the top ten hold 3.5% to 5%. This sample also appeared in a second study, on yellow fever vaccine responses in identical twins.

The sequencing input was memory (CD45RO+) T cells sorted from blood. The receptors stem from a woman aged 18-29 years in good health. The CDR3 runs from the conserved cysteine through the conserved F or W. A D gene is named only where the DNA matches it firmly. Clone size is given for some rows only: seen once, a few or many times, or a class if the clone is expanded.

j_gene,v_gene,abundance,d_gene,CDR3nt,CDR3aa
TRBJ2-5,TRBV7-2,few,NA,TGTGCCAGCATCTATGCTGGGGGGTTCCAAGAGACCCAGTACTTC,CASIYAGGFQETQYF
TRBJ2-2,TRBV2,few,NA,TGTGCCAGCACCCCAGGAATCCTAACCGGGGAGCTGTTTTTT,CASTPGILTGELFF
TRBJ2-3,TRBV12-3/TRBV12-4,NA,TRBD2,TGTGCCAGTAGTCCGGGACTACCCACCGCGACAGATACGCAGTATTTT,CASSPGLPTATDTQYF
TRBJ2-5,TRBV5-1,NA,NA,TGCGCCAGCAGTATCTCCGAGACCCAGTACTTC,CASSISETQYF
TRBJ2-4,TRBV15,NA,NA,TGTGCCACCAGCAGAGGTGGCGCAGAGAAAAACATTCAGTACTTC,CATSRGGAEKNIQYF
TRBJ2-6,TRBV4-1,once,TRBD1,TGCGCCAGCAGCCTTCAGGGGGCAGGTGGGGCCAACGTCCTGACTTTC,CASSLQGAGGANVLTF
TRBJ2-1,TRBV12-3/TRBV12-4,many,NA,TGTGCCAGCAGTCCCCAAGGGAATGAGCAGTTCTTC,CASSPQGNEQFF
TRBJ2-5,TRBV15,many,NA,TGTGCCACCAGCAGAGATTACGGGTTGGGGTACCAAGAGACCCAGTACTTC,CATSRDYGLGYQETQYF
TRBJ2-2,TRBV7-2,few,NA,TGTGCCAGCAGCCCCTTAGTGGGGGCCGGGGAGCTGTTTTTT,CASSPLVGAGELFF
TRBJ2-7,TRBV6-5,many,NA,TGTGCCAGCAGTTACGCGGGGCTCTCCTACGAGCAGTACTTC,CASSYAGLSYEQYF
TRBJ2-1,TRBV11-3,few,NA,TGTGCCAGCAGCGTGGGGACAAGCTCCTACAATGAGCAGTTCTTC,CASSVGTSSYNEQFF
TRBJ2-2,TRBV7-7,many,NA,TGTGCTAGCAGCTTAATACCTAACACCGGGGAGCTGTTTTTT,CASSLIPNTGELFF
TRBJ2-3,TRBV20-1,NA,TRBD2,TGCAGTGCACCAGGCACTAGCGGGGGGTATACGCAGTATTTT,CSAPGTSGGYTQYF
TRBJ2-1,TRBV7-9,many,TRBD2,TGTGCCAGCACCCCCCCTTCCGGGACTAGCGGGGGTCAGCAGTTCTTC,CASTPPSGTSGGQQFF
TRBJ2-7,TRBV9,many,TRBD1,TGTGCCAGCAGCGGCAACCGCGGGACAGGGGCTCAAACAGGGGAGCAGTACTTC,CASSGNRGTGAQTGEQYF
TRBJ1-1,TRBV4-2,NA,NA,TGTGCCAGCAGCCAAGGGCTGCGACTTTTTTTTCCGAACACTGAAGCTTTCTTT,CASSQGLRLFFPNTEAFF
TRBJ2-3,TRBV7-9,few,NA,TGTGCCAGCAGCTCGACAGACACAGATACGCAGTATTTT,CASSSTDTDTQYF
TRBJ1-5,TRBV6-1,many,TRBD1,TGTGCCAGCAGCGGGACAGGGGATCAGCCCCAGCATTTT,CASSGTGDQPQHF
TRBJ2-7,TRBV7-9,few,NA,TGTGCCAGCAGCCCACCCGGGAGCTCCTACGAGCAGTACTTC,CASSPPGSSYEQYF
TRBJ2-4,TRBV14,few,TRBD2,TGTGCCAGCAGCCAAGAGGGTCGGCTAGCGGGAGGAGGAAACATTCAGTACTTC,CASSQEGRLAGGGNIQYF
TRBJ2-3,TRBV4-3,few,TRBD2,TGCGCCAGCAGCCAGTTTCCGGGAGGGCAAGGAGATACGCAGTATTTT,CASSQFPGGQGDTQYF
TRBJ2-3,TRBV4-3,NA,NA,TGCGCCAGCAGCCTACCAGGTGGCTCTTCCAATACGCAGTATTTT,CASSLPGGSSNTQYF
TRBJ1-2,TRBV29-1,many,NA,TGCAGCGTTTACGGCGATGGCTACACCTTC,CSVYGDGYTF
TRBJ2-3,TRBV4-2,NA,TRBD2,TGTGCCAGCAGCCAAGATCACGCTAGCGGGATTTTGGATACGCAGTATTTT,CASSQDHASGILDTQYF
TRBJ2-1,TRBV7-3,many,TRBD2,TGTGCCAGCAGCCCACTTTCAGCGGGGGTCTCCTCTTACAATGAGCAGTTCTTC,CASSPLSAGVSSYNEQFF
TRBJ2-2,TRBV12-3/TRBV12-4,many,NA,TGTGCCAGCAGTTTAAAGGGTCCGAGGGAGCTGTTTTTT,CASSLKGPRELFF
TRBJ1-1,TRBV10-3,few,NA,TGTGCCACCACAGGGTTGAACTCTGAAGCTTTCTTT,CATTGLNSEAFF
TRBJ2-4,TRBV7-9,NA,TRBD2,TGTGCCAGCAGCCCCCCGGGGGGAGGGGACATTCAGTACTTC,CASSPPGGGDIQYF
TRBJ2-1,TRBV9,few,TRBD1,TGTGCCAGCAGCGACCGGGACAGAGTCTACAATGAGCAGTTCTTC,CASSDRDRVYNEQFF
TRBJ2-5,TRBV7-9,NA,NA,TGTGCCAGCAGCTTTACGGGACGAGGGGAGACCCAGTACTTC,CASSFTGRGETQYF
TRBJ2-5,TRBV15,few,NA,TGTGCCACCAGCAGAGACTCAGGGTCGGTGCACTTC,CATSRDSGSVHF
TRBJ2-2,TRBV7-2,few,TRBD2,TGTGCCAGCAGCTCCCTGGGAAGCGGGGTGAACACCGGGGAGCTGTTTTTT,CASSSLGSGVNTGELFF
TRBJ2-3,TRBV6-2/TRBV6-3,few,NA,TGTGCCAGCAGTACCAGCGGACAGACAGGCACAGATACGCAGTATTTT,CASSTSGQTGTDTQYF
TRBJ1-1,TRBV20-1,few,NA,TGCAGTGCTAGAGGGCACAGGGCCTTTGGAACTGAAGCTTTCTTT,CSARGHRAFGTEAFF
TRBJ1-2,TRBV20-1,many,NA,TGCAGTGCTTGGCATGGGACATTCTATGGCTACACCTTC,CSAWHGTFYGYTF
TRBJ1-1,TRBV4-3,few,NA,TGCGCCAGCAGCCAAGACCGGAACACTGAAGCTTTCTTT,CASSQDRNTEAFF
TRBJ1-6,TRBV7-9,few,NA,TGTGCCAGCAGCCGGGGGAGCTCCTATAATTCACCCCTCCACTTT,CASSRGSSYNSPLHF